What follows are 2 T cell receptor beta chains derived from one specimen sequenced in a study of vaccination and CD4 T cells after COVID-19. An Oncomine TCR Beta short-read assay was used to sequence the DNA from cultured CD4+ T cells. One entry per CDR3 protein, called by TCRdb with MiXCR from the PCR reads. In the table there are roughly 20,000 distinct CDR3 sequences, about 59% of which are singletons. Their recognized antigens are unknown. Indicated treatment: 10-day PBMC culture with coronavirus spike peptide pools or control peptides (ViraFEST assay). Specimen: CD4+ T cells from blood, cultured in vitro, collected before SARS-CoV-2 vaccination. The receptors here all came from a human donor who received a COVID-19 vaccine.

The CDR3 DNA sequence: TGTGCCACCAGTGATACACCTTACGGGGGGCGTTTTAGTCAGCCCCAGCATTTT. It encodes CATSDTPYGGRFSQPQHF. The chain combines TRBV24-1 with TRBJ1-5; possibly TRBD1 for D (6 bases). Germline assignment: CDR1 KGHDR and CDR2 SFDVKD. Trimming took off 3 bases at V and 6 bases at J, with 23 bases between the two ends. This CDR3 is 18 amino acids long.

CDR3 DNA: TGTGCTAGTGGTCCTCAAACCACGCAGGGCTCCTACGAGCAGTACTTC. Translated: CASGPQTTQGSYEQYF. The J gene is TRBJ2-7, the V gene TRBV12-5; perhaps TRBD1 as D (5 bases). The CDR3 contains 16 residues. Trimming left V 5 bases short and J 0 bases short, with 17 bases between. Germline V gene sequence: CDR1 LGHNT, CDR2 FRNRAP.